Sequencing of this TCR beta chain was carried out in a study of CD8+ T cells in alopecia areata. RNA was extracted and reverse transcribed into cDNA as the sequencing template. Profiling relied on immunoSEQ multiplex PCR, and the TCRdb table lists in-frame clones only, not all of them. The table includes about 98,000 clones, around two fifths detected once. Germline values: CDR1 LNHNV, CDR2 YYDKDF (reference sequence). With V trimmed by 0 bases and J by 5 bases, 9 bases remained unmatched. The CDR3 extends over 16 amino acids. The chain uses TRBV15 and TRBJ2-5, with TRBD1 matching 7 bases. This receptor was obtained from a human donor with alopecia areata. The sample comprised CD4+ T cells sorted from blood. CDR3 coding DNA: TGTGCCACCAGCAGAGATAGGAGCAGGGGGTCGGAGACCCAGTACTTC. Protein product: CATSRDRSRGSETQYF.